This passage covers 2 T cell receptor beta chains from one sample sequenced in a study of T-cell reconstitution after alpha-beta-depleted transplantation in children. TCRbeta library construction was performed incorporating unique molecular identifiers. TCRdb independently ran MiXCR on the PCR reads; one entry per CDR3 protein. The table has roughly 350,000 distinct CDR3 sequences, about a tenth seen once. The sequencing here drew on PBMCs from the stem cell graft donor, taken from the stem cell graft. These receptors originate from a human donor who donated a stem cell graft to a child with acute lymphoblastic leukemia.

This clonotype was observed a few times. The chain links TRBV7-9 to TRBJ2-4; D may correspond to TRBD1 or TRBD2 (5 bases each). CDR1 and CDR2 from the germline V gene are SEHNR and FQNEAQ (reference sequence). Trimming cost V 1 base and J 5 bases, with 15 bases left between them. The CDR3 consists of 16 residues. This CDR3 is CASSLGGRASQNIQYF. Written as DNA, the CDR3 is TGTGCCAGCAGCTTAGGAGGCAGGGCTAGCCAAAACATTCAGTACTTC. The full variable domain, its missing parts supplied by reference TRBV7-9 and TRBJ2-4, is DTGVSQNPRHKITKRGQNVTFRCDPISEHNRLYWYRQTLGQGPEFLTYFQNEAQLEKSRLLSDRFSAERPKGSFSTLEIQRTEQGDSAMYLCASSLGGRASQNIQYFGAGTRLSVL.

This clonotype was picked up many times. The CDR3: CASSLDNGETQYF. CDR3 nucleotides: TGTGCCAGCAGCTTAGATAACGGGGAGACCCAGTACTTC. The V call is TRBV11-2, the J call TRBJ2-5; no reliable D call. Germline loops: CDR1 SGHAT, CDR2 FQNNGV. This CDR3 region has 13 residues. The V and J ends lost 0 bases and 5 bases respectively, with 7 bases between them.